The 9 T cell receptor beta chains below come from one sample, sequenced in a study of CD8 T cells in Susac syndrome. cDNA came from roughly 0.5 to 1 ug RNA primed by random hexamers. Each CDR3 protein is one row after TCRdb ran MiXCR on the immunoSEQ multiplex PCR reads. Among about 25,000 distinct CDR3 sequences listed, less than 95% were seen once. Specimen: CD8+ T cells from PBMCs. The receptors were sampled from a human donor in good health.

The chain uses TRBV7-9 and TRBJ2-3, with 8 bases aligning to TRBD2. The CDR3 has 16 residues. Germline V gene sequence: CDR1 SEHNR, CDR2 FQNEAQ (reference sequence). V lost 5 bases, J lost 1 base, and 8 bases stayed unmatched. CDR3 sequence reads: CASSPGAGGRTDTQYF. The CDR3 bases are TGTGCCAGCAGCCCTGGGGCGGGGGGCCGCACAGATACGCAGTATTTT.

The genes are TRBV12-3 or TRBV12-4 and TRBJ2-7; unclear D gene. Trimming pared 4 bases from V and 4 bases from J, leaving 11 bases between. The CDR3 totals 13 residues. The CDR3 reads CASSWGAYYEQYF. Here the CDR3 DNA reads TGTGCCAGCAGTTGGGGTGCCTATTACGAGCAGTACTTC.

This clonotype was counted between two and nine times. The rearrangement uses TRBV4-3 and TRBJ2-3; 9 bases are a match to TRBD2. In germline, CDR1 is LGHNA, CDR2 YSLEER. Trimming cost V 0 bases and J 1 base; bases outside gene matches: 8. The CDR3 spans 18 residues. The CDR3: CASSQDLRRGGRTDTQYF. The CDR3 nucleotides are TGCGCCAGCAGCCAAGATCTTAGGCGGGGGGGCCGCACAGATACGCAGTATTTT.

The chain recombines TRBV7-2 with TRBJ2-3, with D tentatively TRBD1 (5 bases). The germline V gene has CDR1 SGHTA and CDR2 FQGNSA. CDR3 length: 15 residues. Deletions cut 5 bases from V and 2 bases from J, with 14 bases between. CDR3 DNA sequence: TGTGCCAGCAGCAAATGGGGCTACACCACAGATACGCAGTATTTT. Translation: CASSKWGYTTDTQYF.

The chain combines TRBV10-1 with TRBJ2-5; a possible D gene is TRBD1 (7 bases). Trimming took off 6 bases at V and 5 bases at J, with 13 bases between the two ends. Germline V gene sequence: CDR1 WNHNN, CDR2 SYGVQD (reference sequence). This CDR3 region has 13 residues. The CDR3: CASSAGGKETQYF. DNA for the CDR3: TGCGCCAGCAGCGCAGGGGGGAAGGAGACCCAGTACTTC.

V gene TRBV29-1 combines with J gene TRBJ1-1; a weak D match, TRBD1 (6 bases). The CDR3 is 15 amino acids. Germline loops: CDR1 SQVTM, CDR2 ANQGSEA. V lost 2 bases and J 1 base, leaving 14 bases between the germline ends. The CDR3 coding sequence is TGCAGCGTTGAAAGCATAAAGGGGGGGAACACTGAAGCTTTCTTT. It codes for CSVESIKGGNTEAFF.

The chain recombines TRBV5-6 with TRBJ2-1; TRBD2 is a possible D gene (6 bases). CDR1 is SGHDT, CDR2 YYEEEE, per germline. This CDR3 is 18 amino acids long. The V gene lost 0 bases and the J gene lost 2 bases, with 18 bases spanning the gap. The DNA of the CDR3 is TGTGCCAGCAGCTTGGAGGAGTTATCGGGGGTCGCCTACAATGAGCAGTTCTTC. It is translated as CASSLEELSGVAYNEQFF. The full variable domain, its missing parts supplied by reference TRBV5-6 and TRBJ2-1, is DAGVTQSPTHLIKTRGQQVTLRCSPKSGHDTVSWYQQALGQGPQFIFQYYEEEERQRGNFPDRFSGHQFPNYSSELNVNALLLGDSALYLCASSLEELSGVAYNEQFFGPGTRLTVL.

The chain joins TRBV4-3 to TRBJ2-7; D ambiguous. V was cut by 0 bases and J by 0 bases, with 6 bases left in between. The germline V gene has CDR1 LGHNA and CDR2 YSLEER. This CDR3 contains 14 residues. The CDR3 reads CASSQDESSYEQYF. The CDR3 DNA reads TGCGCCAGCAGCCAAGATGAGAGCTCCTACGAGCAGTACTTC.

This chain joins TRBV13 and TRBJ2-1; 8 bases are shared with TRBD1. Germline CDR1 is PRHDT and CDR2 is FYEKMQ (reference sequence). There are 15 residues in the CDR3. Losses at the gene ends were 5 bases for V and 5 bases for J; bases not matched to a gene: 8. The CDR3 DNA sequence: TGTGCCAGCAGCCCCCATATGGGACAGGACAATGAGCAGTTCTTC. The encoded protein is CASSPHMGQDNEQFF.